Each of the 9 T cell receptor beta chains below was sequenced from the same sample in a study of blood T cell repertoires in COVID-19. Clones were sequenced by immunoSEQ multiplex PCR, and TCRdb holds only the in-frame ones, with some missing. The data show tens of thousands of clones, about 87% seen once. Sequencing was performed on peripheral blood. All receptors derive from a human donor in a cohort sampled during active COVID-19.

CDR3 DNA sequence: TGCAGTGCTAGTGACAGGGGGGACGATGGTACGCAGTATTTT. This encodes CSASDRGDDGTQYF. This chain joins TRBV20-1 and TRBJ2-3; the match to TRBD1 covers 9 bases. Germline V gene sequence: CDR1 DFQATT, CDR2 SNEGSKA (reference sequence). The length of the CDR3 is 14 residues. V trimming: 3 bases; J trimming: 8 bases; junction bases outside the gene matches: 9.

CDR3 residues: CASSLVAGEYEQYF. In DNA, the CDR3 is TGTGCCAGCAGCTTAGTAGCGGGAGAGTACGAGCAGTACTTC. V is TRBV7-2 and J is TRBJ2-7, with TRBD2 identical over 9 bases. The CDR3 totals 14 residues. V was clipped by 1 base and J by 4 bases; unmatched bases: 2. Germline V gives CDR1 SGHTA, CDR2 FQGNSA.

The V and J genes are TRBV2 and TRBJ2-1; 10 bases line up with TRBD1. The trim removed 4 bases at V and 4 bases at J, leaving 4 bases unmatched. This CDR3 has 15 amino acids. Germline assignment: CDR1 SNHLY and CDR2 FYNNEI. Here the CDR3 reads CASSVGQGGYNEQFF. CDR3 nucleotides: TGTGCCAGCAGTGTTGGACAGGGGGGGTACAATGAGCAGTTCTTC.

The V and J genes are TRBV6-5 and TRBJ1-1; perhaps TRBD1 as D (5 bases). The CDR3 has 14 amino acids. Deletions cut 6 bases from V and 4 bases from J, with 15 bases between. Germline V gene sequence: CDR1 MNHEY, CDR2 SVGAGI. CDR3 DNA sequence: TGTGCCAGCAGGCCAGGGCGTTCAGGCACTGAAGCTTTCTTT. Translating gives CASRPGRSGTEAFF.

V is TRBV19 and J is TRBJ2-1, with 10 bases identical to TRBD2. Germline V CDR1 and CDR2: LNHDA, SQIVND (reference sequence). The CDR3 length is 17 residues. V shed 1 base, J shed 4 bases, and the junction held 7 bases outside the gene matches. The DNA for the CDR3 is TGTGCCAGTAGTATAGTTCGAGCGGGGGGGATATACAATGAGCAGTTCTTC. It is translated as CASSIVRAGGIYNEQFF.

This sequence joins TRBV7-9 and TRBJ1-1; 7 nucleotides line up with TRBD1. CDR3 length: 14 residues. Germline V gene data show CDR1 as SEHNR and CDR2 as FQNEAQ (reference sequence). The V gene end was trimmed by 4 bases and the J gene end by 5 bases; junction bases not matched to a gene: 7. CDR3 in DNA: TGTGCCAGCAGCTCGAGAACAGGGGAAACTGAAGCTTTCTTT. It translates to CASSSRTGETEAFF.

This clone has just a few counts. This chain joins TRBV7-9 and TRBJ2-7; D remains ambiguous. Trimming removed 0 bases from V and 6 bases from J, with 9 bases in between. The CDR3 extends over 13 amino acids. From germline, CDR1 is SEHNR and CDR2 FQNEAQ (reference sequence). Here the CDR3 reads CASSLASIGEQYF. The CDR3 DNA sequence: TGTGCCAGCAGCTTAGCATCGATCGGCGAGCAGTACTTC.

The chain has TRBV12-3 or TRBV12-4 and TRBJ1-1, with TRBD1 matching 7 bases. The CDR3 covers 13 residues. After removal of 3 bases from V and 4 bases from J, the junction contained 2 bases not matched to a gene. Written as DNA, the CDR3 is TGTGCCAGCAGTTTCCAGGGGGGCACTGAAGCTTTCTTT. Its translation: CASSFQGGTEAFF.

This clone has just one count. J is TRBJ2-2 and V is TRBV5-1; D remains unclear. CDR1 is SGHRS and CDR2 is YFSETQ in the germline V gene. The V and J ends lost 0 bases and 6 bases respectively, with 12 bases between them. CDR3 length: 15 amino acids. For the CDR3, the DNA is TGCGCCAGCAGCTTGGTCCTCAGGATGCCCGGGGAGCTGTTTTTT. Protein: CASSLVLRMPGELFF. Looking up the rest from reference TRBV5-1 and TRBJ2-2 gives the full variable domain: KAGVTQTPRYLIKTRGQQVTLSCSPISGHRSVSWYQQTPGQGLQFLFEYFSETQRNKGNFPGRFSGRQFSNSRSEMNVSTLELGDSALYLCASSLVLRMPGELFFGEGSRLTVL.